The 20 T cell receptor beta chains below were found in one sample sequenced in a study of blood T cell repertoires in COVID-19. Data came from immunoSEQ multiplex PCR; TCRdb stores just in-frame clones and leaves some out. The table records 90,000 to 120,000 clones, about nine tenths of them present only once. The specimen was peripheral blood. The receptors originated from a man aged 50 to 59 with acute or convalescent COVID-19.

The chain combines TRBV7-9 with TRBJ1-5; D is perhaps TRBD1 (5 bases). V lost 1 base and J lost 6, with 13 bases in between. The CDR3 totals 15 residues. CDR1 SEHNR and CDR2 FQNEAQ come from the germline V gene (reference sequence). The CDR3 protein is CASSLGEGPGQPQHF. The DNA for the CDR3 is TGTGCCAGCAGCTTAGGGGAGGGGCCGGGTCAGCCCCAGCATTTT.

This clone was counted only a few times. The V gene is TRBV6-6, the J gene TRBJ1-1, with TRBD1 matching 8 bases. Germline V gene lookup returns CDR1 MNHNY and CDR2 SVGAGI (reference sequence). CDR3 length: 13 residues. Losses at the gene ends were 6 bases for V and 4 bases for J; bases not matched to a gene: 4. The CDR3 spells CASRLDRGTEAFF. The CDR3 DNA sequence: TGTGCCAGCAGACTAGACAGGGGCACTGAAGCTTTCTTT.

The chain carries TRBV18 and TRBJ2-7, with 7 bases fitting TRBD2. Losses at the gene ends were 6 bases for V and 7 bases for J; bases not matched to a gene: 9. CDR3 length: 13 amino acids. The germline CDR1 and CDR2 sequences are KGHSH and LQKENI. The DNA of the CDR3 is TGTGCCAGCTCCGCCGGACTAGGTGGGGAGCAGTACTTC. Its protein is CASSAGLGGEQYF. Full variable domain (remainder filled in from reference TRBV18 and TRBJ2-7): NAGVMQNPRHLVRRRGQEARLRCSPMKGHSHVYWYRQLPEEGLKFMVYLQKENIIDESGMPKERFSAEFPKEGPSILRIQQVVRGDSAAYFCASSAGLGGEQYFGPGTRLTVT.

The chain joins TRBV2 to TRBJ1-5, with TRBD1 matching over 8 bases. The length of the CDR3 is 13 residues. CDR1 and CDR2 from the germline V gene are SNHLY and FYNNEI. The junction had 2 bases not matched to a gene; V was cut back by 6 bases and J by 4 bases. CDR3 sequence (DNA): TGTGCCAGCAGGGGACAGGTAAATCAGCCCCAGCATTTT. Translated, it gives CASRGQVNQPQHF.

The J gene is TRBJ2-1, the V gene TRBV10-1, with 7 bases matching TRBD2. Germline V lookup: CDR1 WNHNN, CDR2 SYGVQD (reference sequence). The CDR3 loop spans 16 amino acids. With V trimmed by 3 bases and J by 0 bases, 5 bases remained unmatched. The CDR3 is CASSDRLAASYNEQFF. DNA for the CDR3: TGCGCCAGCAGTGATAGGCTAGCGGCCTCCTACAATGAGCAGTTCTTC.

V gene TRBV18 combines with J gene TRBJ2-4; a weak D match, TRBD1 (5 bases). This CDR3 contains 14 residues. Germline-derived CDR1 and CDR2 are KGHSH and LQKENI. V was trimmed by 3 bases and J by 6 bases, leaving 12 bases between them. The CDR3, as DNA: TGTGCCAGCTCACCTGGTGGTAGGGGAAACATTCAGTACTTC. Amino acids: CASSPGGRGNIQYF.

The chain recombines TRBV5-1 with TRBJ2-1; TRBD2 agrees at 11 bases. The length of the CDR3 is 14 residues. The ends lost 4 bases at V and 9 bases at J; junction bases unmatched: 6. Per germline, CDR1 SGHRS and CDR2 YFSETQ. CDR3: CASSTASGRSEQFF. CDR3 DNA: TGCGCCAGCAGCACGGCTAGCGGGAGGTCTGAGCAGTTCTTC.

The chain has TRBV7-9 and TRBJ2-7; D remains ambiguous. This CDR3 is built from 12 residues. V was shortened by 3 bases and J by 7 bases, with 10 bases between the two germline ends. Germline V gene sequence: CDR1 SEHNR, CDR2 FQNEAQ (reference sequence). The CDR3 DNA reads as TGTGCCAGCAGCTTCGACAATGGGGAGCAGTACTTC. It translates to CASSFDNGEQYF.

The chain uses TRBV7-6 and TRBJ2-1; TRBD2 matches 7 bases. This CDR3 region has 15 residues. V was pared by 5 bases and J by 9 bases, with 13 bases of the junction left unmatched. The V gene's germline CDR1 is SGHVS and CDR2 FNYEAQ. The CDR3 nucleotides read TGTGCCAGCAGCCCTATGGGGGGAGGGCCGTCTGAGCAGTTCTTC. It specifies CASSPMGGGPSEQFF.

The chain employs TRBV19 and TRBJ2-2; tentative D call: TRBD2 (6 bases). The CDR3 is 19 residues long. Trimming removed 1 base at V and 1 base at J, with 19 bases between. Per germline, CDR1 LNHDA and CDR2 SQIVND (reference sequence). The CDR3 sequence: CASSIGLPRLGGNTGELFF. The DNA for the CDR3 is TGTGCCAGTAGTATAGGCTTGCCTAGACTAGGAGGGAACACCGGGGAGCTGTTTTTT.

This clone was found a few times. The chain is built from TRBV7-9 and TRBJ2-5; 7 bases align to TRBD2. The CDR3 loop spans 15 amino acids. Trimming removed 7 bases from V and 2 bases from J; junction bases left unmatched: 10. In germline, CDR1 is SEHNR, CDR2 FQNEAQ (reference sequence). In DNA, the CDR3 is TGTGCCAGCACCACGTACGGGGGAGGGCAAGAGACCCAGTACTTC. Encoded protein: CASTTYGGGQETQYF.

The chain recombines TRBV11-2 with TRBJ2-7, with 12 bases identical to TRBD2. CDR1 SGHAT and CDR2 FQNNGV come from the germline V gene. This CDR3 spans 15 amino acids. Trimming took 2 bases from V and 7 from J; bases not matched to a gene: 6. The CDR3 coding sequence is TGTGCCAGCAGCTTAAGGCTAGCGGGAGGGTGGGAGCAGTACTTC. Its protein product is CASSLRLAGGWEQYF. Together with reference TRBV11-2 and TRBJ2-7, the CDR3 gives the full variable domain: EAGVAQSPRYKIIEKRQSVAFWCNPISGHATLYWYQQILGQGPKLLIQFQNNGVVDDSQLPKDRFSAERLKGVDSTLKIQPAKLEDSAVYLCASSLRLAGGWEQYFGPGTRLTVT.

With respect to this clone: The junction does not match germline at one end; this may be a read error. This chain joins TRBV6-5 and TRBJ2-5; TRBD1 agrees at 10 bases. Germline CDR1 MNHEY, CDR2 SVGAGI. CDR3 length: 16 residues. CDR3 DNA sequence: TGTGCCAGCAGCTACTCGGGGACAGGGGCCACAGAGACCCAGTACTTC. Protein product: CASSYSGTGATETQYF.

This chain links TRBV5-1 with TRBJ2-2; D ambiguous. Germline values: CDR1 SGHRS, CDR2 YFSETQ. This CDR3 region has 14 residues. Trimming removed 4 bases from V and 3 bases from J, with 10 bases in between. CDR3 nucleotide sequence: TGCGCCAGCAGCAATGGCTCCTACACCGGGGAGCTGTTTTTT. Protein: CASSNGSYTGELFF.

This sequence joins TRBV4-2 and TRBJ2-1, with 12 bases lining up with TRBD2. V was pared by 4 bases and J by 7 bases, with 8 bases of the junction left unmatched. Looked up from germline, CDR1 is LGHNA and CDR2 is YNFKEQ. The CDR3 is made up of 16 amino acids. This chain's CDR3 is CASSRRLAGVQNEQFF. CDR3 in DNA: TGTGCCAGCAGCCGGAGACTAGCGGGAGTCCAGAATGAGCAGTTCTTC.

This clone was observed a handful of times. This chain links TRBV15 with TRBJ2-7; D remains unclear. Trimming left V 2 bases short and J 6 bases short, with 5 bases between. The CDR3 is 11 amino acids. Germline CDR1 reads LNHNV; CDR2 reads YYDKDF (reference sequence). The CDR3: CATSRHSEQYF. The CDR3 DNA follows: TGTGCCACCAGCAGACACAGCGAGCAGTACTTC.

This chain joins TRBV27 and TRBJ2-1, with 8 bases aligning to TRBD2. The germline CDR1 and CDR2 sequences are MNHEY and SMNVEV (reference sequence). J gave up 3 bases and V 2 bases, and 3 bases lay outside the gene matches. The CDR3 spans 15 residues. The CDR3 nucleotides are TGTGCCAGCAGTTTAAGTAGCGGGATCTACAATGAGCAGTTCTTC. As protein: CASSLSSGIYNEQFF.

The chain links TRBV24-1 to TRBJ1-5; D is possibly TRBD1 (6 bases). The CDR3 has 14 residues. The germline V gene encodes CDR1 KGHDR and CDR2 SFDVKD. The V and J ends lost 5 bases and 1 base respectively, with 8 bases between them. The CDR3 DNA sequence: TGTGCCACCAGTGGGGGGCCCAGCAATCAGCCCCAGCATTTT. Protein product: CATSGGPSNQPQHF.

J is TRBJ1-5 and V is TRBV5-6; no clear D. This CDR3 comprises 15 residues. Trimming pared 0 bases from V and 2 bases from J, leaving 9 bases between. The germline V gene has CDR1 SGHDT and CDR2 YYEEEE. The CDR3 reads CASSLAPGRNQPQHF. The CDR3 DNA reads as TGTGCCAGCAGCTTGGCTCCGGGTCGCAATCAGCCCCAGCATTTT.

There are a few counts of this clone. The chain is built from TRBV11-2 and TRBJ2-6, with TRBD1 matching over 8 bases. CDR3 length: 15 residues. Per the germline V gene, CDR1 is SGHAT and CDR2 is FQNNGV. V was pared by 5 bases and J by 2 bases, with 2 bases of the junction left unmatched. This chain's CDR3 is CASSMDRAGANVLTF. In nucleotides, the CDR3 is TGTGCCAGCAGCATGGACAGGGCTGGGGCCAACGTCCTGACTTTC.